Listed below are T cell receptor beta chains from one sample, sequenced in a study of T cell responses to AZD1222 COVID-19 vaccine. The repertoire was sequenced with immunoSEQ multiplex PCR; TCRdb's copy has only in-frame clones and lacks some. There are 110,000 or so clones in the sample; more than 85% occur only once, and around 3% lies in the top ten. The sample consisted of peripheral blood, taken 28 days after the second AZD1222 dose. The receptors derive from an adult who received the AZD1222 COVID-19 vaccine. Each CDR3 is given with its conserved first and last residue. Fields, in order: clone size, D gene, J gene, V gene, CDR3 DNA, CDR3 protein. The D gene is left open where the match is weak. Size values are once, few and many counts, or a class for expanded clones, and some rows have none.

>few|NA|TRBJ1-3|TRBV19
TGTGCCAGTAGCGACGGTGCCTCTGGAAACACCATATATTTT
CASSDGASGNTIYF
>NA|NA|TRBJ1-2|TRBV4-1
TGCGCCAGCAGCCAGCCAGGAGCTAACTATGGCTACACCTTC
CASSQPGANYGYTF
>NA|NA|TRBJ1-1|TRBV5-4
TGTGCCAGCAGCTTTTCGGGGAATACTGAAGCTTTCTTT
CASSFSGNTEAFF
>NA|NA|TRBJ1-2|TRBV20-1
TGCAGTGCTAGAGATTGGGGTGGCTACACCTTC
CSARDWGGYTF
>NA|TRBD2|TRBJ2-5|TRBV3-1/TRBV3-2
TGTGCCAGCAGCCAAGAGGCTGCTAGCGGGGGAAACCAGTACTTC
CASSQEAASGGNQYF
>NA|TRBD2|TRBJ2-7|TRBV27
TGTGCCAGCAGACGGACTAGCGGGGGGTTATCCTACGAGCAGTACTTC
CASRRTSGGLSYEQYF
>few|NA|TRBJ1-5|TRBV6-2/TRBV6-3
TGTGCCAGCAGTTACGGGGCAGAAAGTCAGCCCCAGCATTTT
CASSYGAESQPQHF
>NA|NA|TRBJ1-1|TRBV9
TGTGCCAGCAGCCCCAGGGTGGGGGTGAACACTGAAGCTTTCTTT
CASSPRVGVNTEAFF
>NA|TRBD1|TRBJ2-7|TRBV4-3
TGCGCCAGCAGCCGAGGACAGGGGGCGGGGGTTCGCGAGCAGTACTTC
CASSRGQGAGVREQYF
>NA|NA|TRBJ2-7|TRBV10-3
TGTGCCATCAGTGAGGGGGCTGCCTACGAGCAGTACTTC
CAISEGAAYEQYF
>once|NA|TRBJ1-1|TRBV19
TGTGCCAGTAGGCCGGGACAAATACACACTGAAGCTTTCTTT
CASRPGQIHTEAFF
>NA|NA|TRBJ1-5|TRBV4-1
TGCGCCAGCAGCCAAGTGGATATGGGAATAGGCAATCAGCCCCAGCATTTT
CASSQVDMGIGNQPQHF
>NA|NA|TRBJ1-4|TRBV12-3/TRBV12-4
TGTGCCAGCAGCCTCCATAATGAAAAACTGTTTTTT
CASSLHNEKLFF
>NA|TRBD2|TRBJ2-5|TRBV7-2
TGTGCCAGCAGCTTAGGGCTAGCGGGAAGGAAAGAGACCCAGTACTTC
CASSLGLAGRKETQYF
>NA|TRBD1|TRBJ1-5|TRBV29-1
TGCAGCGTGACGGGGACAGGGGAAAGACAGCCCCAGCATTTT
CSVTGTGERQPQHF
>NA|NA|TRBJ1-2|TRBV30
TGTGCCTGGAGTAACCGGGTCTTCTGGAGGGGCTACACCTTC
CAWSNRVFWRGYTF
>NA|NA|TRBJ2-3|TRBV4-3
TGCGCCAGCAGCCAAGATCCCGTTAGCACAGATACGCAGTATTTT
CASSQDPVSTDTQYF
>NA|NA|TRBJ1-2|TRBV7-8
TGTGCCAGCAGCTTAGTAGGGGGTAGCGATGGCTACACCTTC
CASSLVGGSDGYTF
>NA|NA|TRBJ1-2|TRBV5-1
TGCGCCAGCAGCTTGGGTCAGGCGGTTAACTATGGCTACACCTTC
CASSLGQAVNYGYTF
>NA|NA|TRBJ1-2|TRBV5-3
TGTGCCAGAAGCTTGACAAAGGGGTATGGCTACACCTTC
CARSLTKGYGYTF
>NA|NA|TRBJ1-1|TRBV24-1
TGTGCCACCAGCCGGGACGGAAACACTGAAGCTTTCTTT
CATSRDGNTEAFF